A selection of T cell receptor beta chains follows, all from one sample in a study of cytomegalovirus exposure and HLA in healthy donors. Some clones are missing from TCRdb's copy, which holds only in-frame ones; the method was immunoSEQ multiplex PCR. There are 100,000 to 150,000 clones in the sample; about 81% occur only once, and approximately 1% lies in the top ten. Material: PBMCs. The receptors derive from a woman aged 25 to 39 in good health and CMV-seronegative. The CDR3 runs from the conserved cysteine through the conserved F or W. Clone size is stated in some rows and not others, as once, few, many or a class when expanded.

cdr3_length clone_size j_call v_call cdr3_aa
14 . TRBJ1-5 TRBV4-1 CASSLGTGNQPQHF
15 . TRBJ2-1 TRBV6-1 CASRVGLNSRGEQFF
16 . TRBJ2-7 TRBV7-9 CASRSGLAGGPYEQYF
14 . TRBJ2-1 TRBV27 CASSFWSSYNEQFF
16 . TRBJ1-2 TRBV9 CASSVEVTGELDGYTF
14 once TRBJ2-3 TRBV18 CASSPGTGTDTQYF
13 . TRBJ2-1 TRBV4-2 CASSQGTENEQFF
14 . TRBJ2-1 TRBV7-2 CASSMGLATDEQFF
16 . TRBJ2-1 TRBV19 CASSRNILDGGDEQFF
16 . TRBJ2-5 TRBV6-5 CASSYSRLAGFETQYF
14 . TRBJ2-1 TRBV6-5 CASSYGLPRDEQFF
15 . TRBJ2-1 TRBV11-2 CASSLIAGAYNEQFF
16 once TRBJ2-6 TRBV19 CASRELASAGANVLTF
13 . TRBJ1-1 TRBV7-7 CASSPLPNTEAFF
16 . TRBJ1-1 TRBV5-8 CASSLTSWILKTEAFF
15 . TRBJ1-1 TRBV5-1 CASSLAGELHTEAFF
17 . TRBJ2-2 TRBV11-2 CASSLGLAGSVGGELFF
16 . TRBJ1-1 TRBV6-6 CASSQDRGNRNTEAFF
16 . TRBJ2-1 TRBV11-2 CASSWVAGVGGNEQFF
16 . TRBJ2-1 TRBV21-1 CASSRSERGGYNEQFF
16 . TRBJ2-1 TRBV7-2 CASSQKAGGSYNEQFF
14 . TRBJ2-7 TRBV15 CATSRADRIYEQYF
14 . TRBJ1-1 TRBV18 CASSPPGVNTEAFF
15 few TRBJ2-2 TRBV5-1 CASSLTGGGTGELFF
14 . TRBJ2-7 TRBV11-2 CASSLNTGVSEQYF
14 . TRBJ2-5 TRBV18 CASSRSRGPETQYF
15 few TRBJ1-5 TRBV5-1 CASSPVSGSPQPQHF
17 . TRBJ2-7 TRBV11-3 CASSPPPGLAGVNEQYF
17 once TRBJ2-1 TRBV4-1 CASSLDGGGSGFNEQFF
15 . TRBJ2-5 TRBV5-1 CASSFGEAIQETQYF
12 . TRBJ1-2 TRBV11-1 CASSPDRTDHTF
15 . TRBJ2-3 TRBV7-9 CASTRTGYLTDTQYF
15 . TRBJ2-3 TRBV4-2 CASSQSGTDADTQYF
14 . TRBJ1-1 TRBV11-3 CASSPPGRGARAFF
15 . TRBJ2-2 TRBV7-6 CASSLDRVGTGELFF
13 few TRBJ2-7 TRBV2 CASSNLETYEQYF
15 . TRBJ2-1 TRBV6-5 CASSQRGLSYNEQFF
15 once TRBJ2-3 TRBV4-3 CASSQGGLARDTQYF
13 once TRBJ1-1 TRBV29-1 CSVEPGQRAEAFF
16 . TRBJ2-5 TRBV7-9 CASSLALGTGKETQYF
15 . TRBJ2-7 TRBV7-2 CASSLWSGSSYEQYF
17 . TRBJ2-3 TRBV11-3 CASSLGGTVFPTDTQYF
12 . TRBJ1-2 TRBV29-1 CSVEQGRYGYTF
15 once TRBJ2-5 TRBV18 CASSPGTGGSETQYF
13 . TRBJ2-5 TRBV18 CASRTGYQETQYF
15 . TRBJ1-6 TRBV5-1 CASSGDRGISSPLHF
15 few TRBJ1-5 TRBV4-1 CASSQLLTGDQPQHF
16 . TRBJ2-1 TRBV6-5 CASSYIKNSHYNEQFF
16 . TRBJ2-1 TRBV7-9 CSSSLVSSGPYNEQFF
16 . TRBJ2-7 TRBV21-1 CASSARQELVVYEQYF
14 . TRBJ2-2 TRBV18 CASSPLTGPGELFF
14 . TRBJ1-1 TRBV18 CASSLQGRDTEAFF
16 . TRBJ2-5 TRBV10-3 CAISEAGQGGQETQYF
14 . TRBJ2-7 TRBV5-1 CASSFSQGGYEQYF
14 . TRBJ2-7 TRBV6-1 CATVLAGSSYEQYF